The sequence of this T cell receptor (beta chain) was determined in a study of T-cell memory formation after mild COVID-19. Overall study context: Clustering of TCRs was largely donor specific. Study-wide points: Day 15 to 85 contracting clones showed balanced CD4/CD8; day 15 to 37 expanders favored CD4+. That cross-reactive memory joined was suggested by some responding clones appearing in pre-infection memory.

This clonotype occurred a few times. Its antigen is undetermined. The CDR3 loop spans 17 amino acids. V was trimmed by 5 bases and J by 6 bases, leaving 25 bases between them. MiXCR was run by TCRdb on the 5' RACE reads, yielding one entry per CDR3 protein. Of approximately 42,000 distinct CDR3 sequences in the sample, roughly 7% were seen once. The clonotype originates from an adult who had mild COVID-19 (a few samples of this study predate the infection). Cell type and time point are not known. Sequenced sample: PBMCs or a T cell subset sorted from them (not recorded which). The genes are TRBV12-3 or TRBV12-4 and TRBJ1-1; D may be TRBD1 (6 bases). The CDR3 nucleotides are TGTGCCAGCAGTCTACAGGGTCTAGTCCGCTCTCAATCTGAAGCTTTCTTT. Its protein is CASSLQGLVRSQSEAFF.